This T cell receptor beta chain was identified during a study of blood T cell repertoires in COVID-19. Looking at the study overall: The United States, Italy and Spain supplied acute and convalescent COVID-19 samples. PBMCs, B-cell-depleted T cells, or T cells were the source of the cDNA or gDNA that made up the material.

In the original workflow: Estimated nucleated cell counts came from reference gene primer amplification. Assay used: immunoSEQ multiplex PCR; TCRdb lists only in-frame clones, some missing. V and J calls and clone size come straight from that table; D and trimming were deduced from the DNA. The top ten hold over 15% of the sample, which has roughly 180,000 clones, 82% seen once. CDR1 is SNHLY, CDR2 FYNNEI, per germline. The V and J ends lost 7 bases and 4 bases, in that order; junction bases with no gene match: 6. The CDR3 totals 15 residues. The receptor comes from a man aged 60-69 years who had recovered from COVID-19. The chain employs TRBV2 and TRBJ2-7; 14 nucleotides match TRBD2. Source material: PBMCs or T cells enriched from blood (not recorded which). CDR3 bases: TGTGCCAGCATGAGGACTAGCGGGAGGATTTACGAGCAGTACTTC. Its translation: CASMRTSGRIYEQYF.